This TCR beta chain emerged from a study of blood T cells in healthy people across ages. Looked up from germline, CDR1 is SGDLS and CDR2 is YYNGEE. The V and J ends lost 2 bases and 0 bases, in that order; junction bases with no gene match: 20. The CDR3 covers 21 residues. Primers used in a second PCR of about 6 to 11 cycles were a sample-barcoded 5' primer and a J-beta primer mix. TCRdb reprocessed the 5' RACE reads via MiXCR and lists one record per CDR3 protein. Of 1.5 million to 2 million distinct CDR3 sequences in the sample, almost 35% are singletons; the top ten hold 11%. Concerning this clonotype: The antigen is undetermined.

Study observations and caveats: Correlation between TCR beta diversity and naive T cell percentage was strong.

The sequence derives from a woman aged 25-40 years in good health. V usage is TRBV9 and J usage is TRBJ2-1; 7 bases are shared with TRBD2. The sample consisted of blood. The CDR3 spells CASSVAHRSGEQPHSYNEQFF. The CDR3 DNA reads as TGTGCCAGCAGCGTTGCTCATCGGAGCGGGGAGCAACCCCACTCCTACAATGAGCAGTTCTTC.